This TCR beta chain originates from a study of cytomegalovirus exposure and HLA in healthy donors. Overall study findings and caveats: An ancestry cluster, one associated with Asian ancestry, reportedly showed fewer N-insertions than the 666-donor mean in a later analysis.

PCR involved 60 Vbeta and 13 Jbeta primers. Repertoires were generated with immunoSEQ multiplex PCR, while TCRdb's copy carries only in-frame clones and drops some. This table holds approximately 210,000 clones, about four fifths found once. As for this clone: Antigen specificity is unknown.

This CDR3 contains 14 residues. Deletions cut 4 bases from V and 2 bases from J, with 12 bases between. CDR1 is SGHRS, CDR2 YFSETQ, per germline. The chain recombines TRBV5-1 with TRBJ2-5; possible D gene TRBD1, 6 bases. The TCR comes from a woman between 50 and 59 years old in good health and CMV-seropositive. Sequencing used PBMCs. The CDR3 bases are TGCGCCAGCAGCCGCCAGGGACATCAAGAGACCCAGTACTTC. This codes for CASSRQGHQETQYF.